The clone carrying this TCR beta chain has just one count. Its antigen is currently unknown. This specimen comes from a study of coeliac disease. Study outcomes and limitations: Most TRB amino acid sequences occurred in only one sample. Control samples showed higher TRB and TRG clonality than intraepithelial and lamina propria samples in active celiac disease.

The CDR3 runs 17 residues. The junction had 6 bases not matched to a gene; V was cut back by 2 bases and J by 1 base. The protocol was immunoSEQ multiplex PCR, while the TCRdb copy is restricted to in-frame clones and leaves out a portion. The sample consists of fewer than 6,500 clones, less than 75% of them appearing once. The sample consisted of lymphocytes from the gut lamina propria. The V and J genes are TRBV23-1 and TRBJ2-3; 10 positions agree with TRBD1. TRBV23-1 qualifies as an ORF whose function is uncertain. The TCR sequence derives from a man between 65 and 79 years old with active celiac disease. This chain's CDR3 is CASSQGDRGWGTDTQYF. CDR3 bases: TGCGCCAGCAGTCAAGGGGACAGGGGATGGGGCACAGATACGCAGTATTTT.